The T cell receptor beta chain described here comes from a study of T cell repertoires in cytomegalovirus infection (dated by TCRdb to between 2018 and 2021). Background on the whole study: The peptide stimulations were aimed at well-studied HLA-B-restricted epitopes as well as recently identified HLA-C-restricted CMV epitopes, whose presentation resists viral immunomodulation. Donor HLA type was relevant to the analysis, because carriage of CMV infection together with the matching HLA type was indicated by public TCR beta signatures.

The CDR3 starts with the cysteine, ends with the phenylalanine, and has 17 residues. Only CDR3 DNA is held: 51 bases, read in frame from base 1. CDR1 and CDR2 are drawn from the germline V gene: MNHNS, SASEGT. The paper as a whole reports these results and caveats: The ex vivo response was dominated by HLA-C-restricted CMV-specific TCR beta clonotypes, which also provided the single most frequent clonotype in two of eight donors. Cumulative frequency of public TCR beta family members discriminated carriers of CMV infection plus the relevant HLA type in this cohort and an independent approximately 350-donor cohort.

The treatment or condition label, as the study defines it: in vitro stimulation with specific CMV peptide epitopes to enrich CMV-specific T cells. In regard to this clonotype: The target of this receptor is not known. At one end, the junction sequence differs from germline, possibly due to a read error.

TCRdb names Illumina HiSeq 1500 as the instrument used. TCRdb's own reprocessing of the public reads used fastp at Q25 and MiXCR and kept productive beta chains. Merged by CDR3 protein, the rows form single entries marked with the most common genes and DNA. The sample has about 83,000 distinct CDR3 sequences on record, 45% to 55% of them singletons. The top ten clonotypes cover approximately 93% of the sample. The sequence was collected from a human donor in good health (CMV status not recorded). Some clones in this sample may be carry-over from other donors' samples. This sequence uses TRBV6-1 and TRBJ1-2, with 8 central nucleotides matching TRBD1. The material sequenced was CD8+ T cells from cultured PBMCs, taken from culture after CMV antigen stimulation. The DNA sequence follows: TGTGACAGCAGTGAAATCCCAGGGGGCGGGGGGCTCTATGGCTACACCTTC. Its coded protein is CDSSEIPGGGGLYGYTF.